The source of this T cell receptor beta chain is a study of cytomegalovirus exposure and HLA in healthy donors. General observations from the study: The study listed some 160 cytomegalovirus-associated TCR beta chains. Per a prior analysis, the majority of TCR beta V segments were productive roughly 87% or roughly 30% of the time.

Remarks on this clone: Antigen specificity is unknown.

Vbeta (60) and Jbeta (13) primers were used in the PCR. Only in-frame clones appear in the TCRdb table, and some are missing; sequencing was by immunoSEQ multiplex PCR. The sample includes some 190,000 clones, approximately 86% seen only once; the top ten take 1.5% to 2%. Between the trimmed V and J ends, which lost 6 bases and 6 bases, there was a span of 11 bases. The CDR3 is 13 residues long. The germline gives CDR1 SNHLY, CDR2 FYNNEI. The TCR was taken from a woman aged 18-35 years in good health and CMV-seronegative. The genes are TRBV2 and TRBJ2-2; D might be TRBD1 (5 bases). The source material was PBMCs. The CDR3 sequence: CASSTDIPGELFF. The CDR3 coding sequence is TGTGCCAGCAGCACGGACATACCCGGGGAGCTGTTTTTT. Supplemented by reference TRBV2 and TRBJ2-2, the full variable domain reads EPEVTQTPSHQVTQMGQEVILRCVPISNHLYFYWYRQILGQKVEFLVSFYNNEISEKSEIFDDQFSVERPDGSNFTLKIRSTKLEDSAMYFCASSTDIPGELFFGEGSRLTVL.